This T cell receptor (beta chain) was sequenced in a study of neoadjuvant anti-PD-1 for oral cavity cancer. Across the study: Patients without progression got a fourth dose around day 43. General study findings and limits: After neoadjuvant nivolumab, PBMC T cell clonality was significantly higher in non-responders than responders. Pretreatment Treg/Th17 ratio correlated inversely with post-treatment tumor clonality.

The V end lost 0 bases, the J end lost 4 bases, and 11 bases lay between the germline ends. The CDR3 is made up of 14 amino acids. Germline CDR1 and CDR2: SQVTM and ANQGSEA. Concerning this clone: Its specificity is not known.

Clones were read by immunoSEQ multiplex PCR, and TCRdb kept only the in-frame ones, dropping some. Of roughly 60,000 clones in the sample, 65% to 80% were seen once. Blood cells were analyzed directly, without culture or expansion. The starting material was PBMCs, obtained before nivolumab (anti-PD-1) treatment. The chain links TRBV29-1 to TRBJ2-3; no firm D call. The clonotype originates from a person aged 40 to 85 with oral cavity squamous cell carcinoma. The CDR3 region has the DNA TGCAGCGTTGAAGATCGATCCGGAGCAGATACGCAGTATTTT. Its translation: CSVEDRSGADTQYF.